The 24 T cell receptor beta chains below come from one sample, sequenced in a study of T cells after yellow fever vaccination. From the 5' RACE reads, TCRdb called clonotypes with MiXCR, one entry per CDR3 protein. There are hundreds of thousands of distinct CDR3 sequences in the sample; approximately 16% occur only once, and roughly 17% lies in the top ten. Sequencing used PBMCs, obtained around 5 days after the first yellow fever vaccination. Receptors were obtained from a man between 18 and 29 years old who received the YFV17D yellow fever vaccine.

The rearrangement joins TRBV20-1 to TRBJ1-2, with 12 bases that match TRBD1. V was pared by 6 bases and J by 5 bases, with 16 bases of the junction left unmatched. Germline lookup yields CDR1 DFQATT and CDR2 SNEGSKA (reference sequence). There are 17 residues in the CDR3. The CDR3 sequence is CSATDERDRGLVYGYTF. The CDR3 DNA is TGCAGTGCCACCGACGAGAGGGACAGGGGGCTGGTATATGGCTACACCTTC.

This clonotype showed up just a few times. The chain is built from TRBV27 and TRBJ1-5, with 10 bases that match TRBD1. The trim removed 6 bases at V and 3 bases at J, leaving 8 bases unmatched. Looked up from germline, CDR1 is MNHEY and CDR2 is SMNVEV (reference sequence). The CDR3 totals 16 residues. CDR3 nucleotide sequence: TGTGCCAGCAGCCCCGACAGGGGGCACTACAATCAGCCCCAGCATTTT. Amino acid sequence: CASSPDRGHYNQPQHF.

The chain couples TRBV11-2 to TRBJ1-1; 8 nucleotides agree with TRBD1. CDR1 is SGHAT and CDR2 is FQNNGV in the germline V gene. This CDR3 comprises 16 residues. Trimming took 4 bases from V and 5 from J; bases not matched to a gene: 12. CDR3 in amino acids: CASSSTRQGWGTEAFF. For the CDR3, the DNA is TGTGCCAGCAGCTCGACGAGACAGGGGTGGGGGACTGAAGCTTTCTTT. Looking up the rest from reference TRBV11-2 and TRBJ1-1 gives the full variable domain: EAGVAQSPRYKIIEKRQSVAFWCNPISGHATLYWYQQILGQGPKLLIQFQNNGVVDDSQLPKDRFSAERLKGVDSTLKIQPAKLEDSAVYLCASSSTRQGWGTEAFFGQGTRLTVV.

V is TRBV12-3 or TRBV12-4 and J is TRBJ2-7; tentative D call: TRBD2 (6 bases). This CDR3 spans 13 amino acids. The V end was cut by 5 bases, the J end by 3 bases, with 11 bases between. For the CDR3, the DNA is TGTGCCAGCAGTCCCCCGGGGGACTACGAGCAGTACTTC. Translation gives CASSPPGDYEQYF.

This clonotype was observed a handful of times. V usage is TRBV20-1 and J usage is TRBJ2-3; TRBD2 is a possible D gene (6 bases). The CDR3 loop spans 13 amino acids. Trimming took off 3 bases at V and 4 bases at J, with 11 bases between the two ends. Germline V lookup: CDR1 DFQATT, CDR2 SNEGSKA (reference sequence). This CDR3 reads CSARWGVPDTQYF. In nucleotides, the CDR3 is TGCAGTGCTAGGTGGGGGGTCCCAGATACGCAGTATTTT.

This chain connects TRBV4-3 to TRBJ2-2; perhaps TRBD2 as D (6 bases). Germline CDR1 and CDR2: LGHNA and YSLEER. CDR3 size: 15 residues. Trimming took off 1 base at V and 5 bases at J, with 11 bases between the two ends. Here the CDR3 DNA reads TGCGCCAGCAGCCAAGGGGGACTGCGAACCGGGGAGCTGTTTTTT. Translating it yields CASSQGGLRTGELFF.

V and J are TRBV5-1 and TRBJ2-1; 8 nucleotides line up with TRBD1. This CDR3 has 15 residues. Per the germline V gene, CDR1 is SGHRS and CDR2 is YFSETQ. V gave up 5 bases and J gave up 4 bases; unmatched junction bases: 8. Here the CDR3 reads CASSRGQGLYNEQFF. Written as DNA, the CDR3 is TGCGCCAGCAGTCGTGGACAGGGCTTGTACAATGAGCAGTTCTTC. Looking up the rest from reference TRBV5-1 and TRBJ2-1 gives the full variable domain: KAGVTQTPRYLIKTRGQQVTLSCSPISGHRSVSWYQQTPGQGLQFLFEYFSETQRNKGNFPGRFSGRQFSNSRSEMNVSTLELGDSALYLCASSRGQGLYNEQFFGPGTRLTVL.

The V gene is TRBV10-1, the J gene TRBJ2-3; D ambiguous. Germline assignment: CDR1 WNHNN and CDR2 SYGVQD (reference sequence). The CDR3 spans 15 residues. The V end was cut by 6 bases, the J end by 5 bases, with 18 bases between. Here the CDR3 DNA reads TGCGCCAGCAGCCGGACCGCCACCGATCAAGATACGCAGTATTTT. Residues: CASSRTATDQDTQYF.

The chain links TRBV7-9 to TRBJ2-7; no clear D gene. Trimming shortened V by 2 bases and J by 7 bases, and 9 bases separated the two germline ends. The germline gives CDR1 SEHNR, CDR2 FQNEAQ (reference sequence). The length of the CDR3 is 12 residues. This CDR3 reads CASSLSVGEQYV. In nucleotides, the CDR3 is TGTGCCAGCAGCTTAAGCGTGGGGGAGCAGTACGTC.

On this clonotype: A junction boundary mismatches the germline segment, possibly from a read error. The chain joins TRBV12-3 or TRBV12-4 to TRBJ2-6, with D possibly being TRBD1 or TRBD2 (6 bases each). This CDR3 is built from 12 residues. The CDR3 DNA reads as TGTGCCAGCAGTTCGGGGGCCAACTTCCTGACTTTC. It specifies CASSSGANFLTF.

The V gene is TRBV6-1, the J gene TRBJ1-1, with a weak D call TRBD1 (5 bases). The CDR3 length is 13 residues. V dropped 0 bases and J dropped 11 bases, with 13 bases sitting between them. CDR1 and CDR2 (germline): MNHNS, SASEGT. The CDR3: CASSEAHGWGAFF. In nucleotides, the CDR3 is TGTGCCAGCAGTGAAGCGCATGGCTGGGGGGCTTTCTTT.

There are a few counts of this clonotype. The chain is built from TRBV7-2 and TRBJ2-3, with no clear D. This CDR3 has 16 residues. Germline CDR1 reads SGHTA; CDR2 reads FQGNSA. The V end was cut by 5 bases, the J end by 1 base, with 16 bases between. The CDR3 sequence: CASSAIGFRGTDTQYF. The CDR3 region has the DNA TGTGCCAGCAGCGCGATTGGTTTTAGGGGCACAGATACGCAGTATTTT.

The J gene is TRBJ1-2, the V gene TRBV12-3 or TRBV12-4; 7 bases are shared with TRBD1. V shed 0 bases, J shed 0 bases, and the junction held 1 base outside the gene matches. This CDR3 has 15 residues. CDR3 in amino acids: CASSLATGTNYGYTF. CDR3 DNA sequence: TGTGCCAGCAGTTTAGCGACAGGGACTAACTATGGCTACACCTTC.

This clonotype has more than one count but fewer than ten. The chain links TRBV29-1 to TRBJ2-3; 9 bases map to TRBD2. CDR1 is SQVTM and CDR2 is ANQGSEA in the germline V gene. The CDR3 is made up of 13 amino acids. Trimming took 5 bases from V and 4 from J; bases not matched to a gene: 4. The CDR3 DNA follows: TGCAGCGTTCGCGGGGGGGCCGCAGATACGCAGTATTTT. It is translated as CSVRGGAADTQYF.

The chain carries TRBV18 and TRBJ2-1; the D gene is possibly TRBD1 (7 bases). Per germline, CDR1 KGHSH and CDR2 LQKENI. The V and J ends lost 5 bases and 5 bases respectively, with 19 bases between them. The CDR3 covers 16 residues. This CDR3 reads CASSSQGRGANNEQFF. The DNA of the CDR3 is TGTGCCAGCTCATCCCAGGGCAGGGGGGCAAACAATGAGCAGTTCTTC.

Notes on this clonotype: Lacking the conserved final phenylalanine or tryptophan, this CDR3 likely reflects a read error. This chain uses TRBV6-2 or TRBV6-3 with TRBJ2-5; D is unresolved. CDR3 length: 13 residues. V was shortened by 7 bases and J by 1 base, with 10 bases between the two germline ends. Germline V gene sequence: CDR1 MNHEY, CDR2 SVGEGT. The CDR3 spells CASTPSFQETQYL. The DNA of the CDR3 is TGTGCCAGCACTCCCTCGTTCCAAGAGACCCAGTACTTA.

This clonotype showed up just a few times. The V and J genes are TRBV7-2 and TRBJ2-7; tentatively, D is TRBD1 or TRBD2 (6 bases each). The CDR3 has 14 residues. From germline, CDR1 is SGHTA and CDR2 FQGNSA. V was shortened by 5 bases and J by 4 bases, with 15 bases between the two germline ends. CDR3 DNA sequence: TGTGCCAGCAGCAACCGGCAGGGGAGGTACGAGCAGTACTTC. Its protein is CASSNRQGRYEQYF. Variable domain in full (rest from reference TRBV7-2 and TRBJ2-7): GAGVSQSPSNKVTEKGKDVELRCDPISGHTALYWYRQSLGQGLEFLIYFQGNSAPDKSGLPSDRFSAERTGGSVSTLTIQRTQQEDSAVYLCASSNRQGRYEQYFGPGTRLTVT.

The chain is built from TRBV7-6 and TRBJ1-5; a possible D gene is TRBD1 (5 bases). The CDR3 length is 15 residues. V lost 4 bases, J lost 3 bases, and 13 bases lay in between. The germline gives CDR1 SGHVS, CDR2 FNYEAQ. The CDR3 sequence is CASSSSGRSNQPQHF. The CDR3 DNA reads TGTGCCAGCAGCTCATCAGGGAGGTCCAATCAGCCCCAGCATTTT.

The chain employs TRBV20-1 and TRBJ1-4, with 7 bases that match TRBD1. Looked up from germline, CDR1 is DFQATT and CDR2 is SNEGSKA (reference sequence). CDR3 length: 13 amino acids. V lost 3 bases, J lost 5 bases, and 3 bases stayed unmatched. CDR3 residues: CSASRGQNEKLFF. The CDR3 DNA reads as TGCAGTGCTAGTAGGGGGCAGAATGAAAAACTGTTTTTT.

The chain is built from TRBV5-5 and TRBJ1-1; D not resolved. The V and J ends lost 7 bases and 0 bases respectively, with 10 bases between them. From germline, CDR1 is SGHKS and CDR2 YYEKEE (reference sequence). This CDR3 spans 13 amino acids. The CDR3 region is CASRTDLNTEAFF. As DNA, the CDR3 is TGTGCCAGCCGCACTGATTTGAACACTGAAGCTTTCTTT.

The CDR3 nucleotides are TGTGCCAGCAGCTTCGACCGCCTGCAGTTCTTC. Translated, it gives CASSFDRLQFF. The gene calls are TRBV7-9 and TRBJ2-1, with D uncertain. CDR3 size: 11 residues. Germline-derived CDR1 and CDR2 are SEHNR and FQNEAQ (reference sequence). V was cut by 3 bases and J by 12 bases, with 9 bases left in between.

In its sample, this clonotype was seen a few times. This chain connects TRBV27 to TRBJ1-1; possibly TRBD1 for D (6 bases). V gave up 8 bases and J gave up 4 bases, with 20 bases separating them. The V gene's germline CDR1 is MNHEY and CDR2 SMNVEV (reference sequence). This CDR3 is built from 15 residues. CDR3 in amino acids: CASFSVLGAATEAFF. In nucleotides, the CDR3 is TGTGCCAGCTTCTCCGTTTTGGGGGCGGCCACTGAAGCTTTCTTT.

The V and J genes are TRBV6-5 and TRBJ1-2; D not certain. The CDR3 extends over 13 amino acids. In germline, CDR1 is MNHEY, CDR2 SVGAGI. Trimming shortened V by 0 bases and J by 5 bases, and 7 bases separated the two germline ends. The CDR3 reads CASSYSRAYGYTF. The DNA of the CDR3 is TGTGCCAGCAGTTACTCGAGAGCTTATGGCTACACCTTC.

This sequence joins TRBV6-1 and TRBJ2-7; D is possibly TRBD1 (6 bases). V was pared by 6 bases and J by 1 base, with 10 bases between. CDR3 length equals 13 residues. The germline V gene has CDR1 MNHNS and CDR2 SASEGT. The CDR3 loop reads CASRDGQSYEQYV. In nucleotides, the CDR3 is TGTGCCAGCAGAGATGGACAGTCCTACGAGCAGTACGTC.